This entry features one T cell receptor beta chain sequence. These data come from a study of control samples from healthy donors and cancer patients. The protocol was immunoSEQ multiplex PCR, while the TCRdb copy is restricted to in-frame clones and leaves out a portion. The table lists about 120,000 clones, roughly 88% of them singletons. This CDR3 has 14 amino acids. V was shortened by 4 bases and J by 2 bases, with 11 bases between the two germline ends. Germline V gene data show CDR1 as SGHTA and CDR2 as FQGNSA. The chain employs TRBV7-2 and TRBJ1-1, with D possibly TRBD1 on 5 matching bases. This clonotype originated in a man in his forties in good health. Material for sequencing was blood. Here the CDR3 reads CASSWGKLNTEAFF. As DNA, the CDR3 is TGTGCCAGCAGCTGGGGCAAATTAAACACTGAAGCTTTCTTT.